These 5 T cell receptor beta chains were sequenced from one sample in a study of blood T cell repertoires in COVID-19. Sequenced by immunoSEQ multiplex PCR; TCRdb stores in-frame clones only, minus some. The repertoire includes over 100,000 clones, around four fifths of them detected once, and approximately 27% sits in the top ten. The sequencing input was peripheral blood. The receptors originated from a man in his sixties with acute or convalescent COVID-19.

The rearrangement links TRBV30 to TRBJ2-1; the D gene is possibly TRBD2 (5 bases). Germline V gene lookup returns CDR1 GTSNPN and CDR2 SVGIG (reference sequence). This CDR3 is built from 13 residues. The CDR3 is CALREGPYNEQFF. The CDR3 DNA sequence: TGTGCGCTCCGAGAGGGCCCCTACAATGAGCAGTTCTTC.

The rearrangement uses TRBV5-1 and TRBJ2-1; maybe TRBD2 (6 bases). The germline CDR1 and CDR2 sequences are SGHRS and YFSETQ. CDR3 size: 12 residues. Trimming pared 4 bases from V and 6 bases from J, leaving 8 bases between. Here the CDR3 reads CASSSSGNEQFF. In DNA, the CDR3 is TGCGCCAGCAGCAGTAGCGGCAATGAGCAGTTCTTC.

The V gene is TRBV19, the J gene TRBJ1-4; the D is unclear. Germline V CDR1 and CDR2: LNHDA, SQIVND (reference sequence). The germline V and J ends were trimmed by 8 bases and 0 bases, with 10 bases remaining between them. The CDR3 loop spans 14 amino acids. In DNA, the CDR3 is TGTGCCAGTGGCAACAGAGCAACTAATGAAAAACTGTTTTTT. Translating gives CASGNRATNEKLFF.

The chain recombines TRBV5-4 with TRBJ1-2; D gene uncertain. This CDR3 is built from 12 residues. Deletions cut 4 bases from V and 8 bases from J, with 12 bases between. Germline V gene data show CDR1 as SGHNT and CDR2 as YYREEE (reference sequence). The CDR3 loop reads CASSEPARGYTF. CDR3 sequence (DNA): TGTGCCAGCAGCGAACCCGCGAGGGGCTACACCTTC.

The V and J genes are TRBV7-8 and TRBJ2-2; a weak D match, TRBD2 (5 bases). Germline V CDR1 and CDR2: SGHVS, FQNEAQ. The CDR3 is 15 amino acids. The V gene lost 5 bases and the J gene lost 4 bases, with 14 bases spanning the gap. The CDR3 reads CASSSSAPGTGELFF. The CDR3 bases are TGTGCCAGCAGCAGTAGCGCCCCGGGCACCGGGGAGCTGTTTTTT.